This T cell receptor (beta chain) was captured by sequencing in a study of cytomegalovirus exposure and HLA in healthy donors. At the level of the study: Approximately 200 million T cells yielded 100 million or so unique TCR beta sequences in earlier analysis.

The PCR contained 60 Vbeta and 13 Jbeta primers. Generated by immunoSEQ multiplex PCR, the TCRdb table keeps only in-frame clones and is missing some. In the table there are approximately 150,000 clones, about three quarters of which are singletons. On this clone: Its antigen remains unknown.

The CDR3 runs 14 residues. Germline assignment: CDR1 ENHRY and CDR2 SYGVKD. V was trimmed by 4 bases and J by 4 bases, leaving 10 bases between them. Points from the study as a whole: Rarity held for most TCR sequences, but there were some public TCRs that occurred in many donors. In vitro checks showed that a few CMV-associated chains really do target CMV antigens. Later analysis suggested links between common viral pathogens and several top significant clusters.

The chain is built from TRBV10-3 and TRBJ1-4; unclear D gene. The TCR sequence derives from a man aged 25-45 years in good health and CMV-seropositive. Sequenced sample: PBMCs. The CDR3 sequence: CAISAAGNNEKLFF. In DNA, the CDR3 is TGTGCCATCAGTGCGGCAGGCAATAATGAAAAACTGTTTTTT.